A selection of T cell receptor beta chains follows, all from one sample in a study of shared clonotypes between healthy human individuals. TCRdb keeps only in-frame clones here, not all; method: immunoSEQ multiplex PCR. This table has about 2.1 million clones, around 93% appearing once. The sequenced sample consisted of naive CD8+ T cells from PBMCs. The receptors originated from a man aged 18-30 years in good health. Some clones in this sample may be carry-over from other donors' samples. Each CDR3 is given with its conserved first and last residue. Fields, in order: J gene, V gene, CDR3 protein.

>TRBJ2-3|TRBV4-2
CASSQVKREGGADTQYF
>TRBJ2-1|TRBV7-8
CASSLLFGDEQFF
>TRBJ1-2|TRBV5-6
CASSLSQTDGYTF
>TRBJ2-7|TRBV7-9
CASSFDSRLEQYF
>TRBJ2-7|TRBV5-1
CASSFPSTSGGSEEQYF
>TRBJ1-1|TRBV7-8
CASSILTHKRDTEAFF
>TRBJ2-4|TRBV5-5
CASSVRTALAKNIQYF
>TRBJ2-3|TRBV27
CASSGGQGGLSTQYF
>TRBJ2-2|TRBV7-8
CASSSRDLNTGELFF
>TRBJ2-3|TRBV2
CATPSGSGPDTQYF